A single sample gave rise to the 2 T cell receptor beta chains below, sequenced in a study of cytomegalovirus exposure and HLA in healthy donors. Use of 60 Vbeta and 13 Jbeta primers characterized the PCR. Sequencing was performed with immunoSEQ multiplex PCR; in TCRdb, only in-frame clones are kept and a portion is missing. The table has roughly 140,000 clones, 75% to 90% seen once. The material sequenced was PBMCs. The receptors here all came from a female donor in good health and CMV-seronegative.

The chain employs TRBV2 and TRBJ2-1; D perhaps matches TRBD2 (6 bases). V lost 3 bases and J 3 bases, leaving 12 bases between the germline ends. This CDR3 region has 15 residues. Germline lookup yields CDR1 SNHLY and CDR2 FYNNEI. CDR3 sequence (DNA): TGTGCCAGCAGTGAGTTGGCGGGACGCTACAATGAGCAGTTCTTC. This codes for CASSELAGRYNEQFF.

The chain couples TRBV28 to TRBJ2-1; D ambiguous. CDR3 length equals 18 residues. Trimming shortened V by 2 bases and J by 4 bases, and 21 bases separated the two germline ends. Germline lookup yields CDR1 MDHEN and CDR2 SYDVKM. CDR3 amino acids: CASSLGLIVEAQYNEQFF. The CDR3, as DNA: TGTGCCAGCAGTTTAGGATTGATAGTAGAGGCCCAGTACAATGAGCAGTTCTTC.